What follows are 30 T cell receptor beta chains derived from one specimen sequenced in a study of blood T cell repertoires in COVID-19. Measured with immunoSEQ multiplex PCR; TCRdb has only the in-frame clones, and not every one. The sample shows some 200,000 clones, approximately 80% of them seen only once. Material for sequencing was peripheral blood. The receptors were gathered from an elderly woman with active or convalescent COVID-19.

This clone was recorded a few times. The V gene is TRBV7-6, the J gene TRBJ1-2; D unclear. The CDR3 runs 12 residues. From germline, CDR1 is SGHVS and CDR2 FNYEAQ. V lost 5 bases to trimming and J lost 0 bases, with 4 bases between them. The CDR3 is CASSSPNYGYTF. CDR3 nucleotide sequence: TGTGCCAGCAGCAGCCCTAACTATGGCTACACCTTC.

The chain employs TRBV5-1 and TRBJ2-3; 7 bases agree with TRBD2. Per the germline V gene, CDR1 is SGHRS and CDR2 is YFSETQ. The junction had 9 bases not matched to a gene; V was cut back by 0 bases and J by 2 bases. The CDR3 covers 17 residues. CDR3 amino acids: CASSLARGAGYTDTQYF. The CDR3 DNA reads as TGCGCCAGCAGCTTGGCCCGGGGAGCGGGGTACACAGATACGCAGTATTTT.

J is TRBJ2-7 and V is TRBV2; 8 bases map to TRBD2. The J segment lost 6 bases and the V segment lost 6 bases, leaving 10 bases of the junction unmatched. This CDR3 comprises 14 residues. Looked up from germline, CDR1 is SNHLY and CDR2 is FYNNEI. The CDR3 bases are TGTGCCAGCAGCCTCTTACGGGGGGGCACCGAGCAGTACTTC. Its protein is CASSLLRGGTEQYF.

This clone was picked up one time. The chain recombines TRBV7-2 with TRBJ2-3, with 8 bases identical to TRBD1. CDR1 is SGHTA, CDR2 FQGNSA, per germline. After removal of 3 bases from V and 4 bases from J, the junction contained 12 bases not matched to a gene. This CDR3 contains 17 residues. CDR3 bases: TGTGCCAGCAGCTTGGGTCGGACAGGGTCTTTTTCAGATACGCAGTATTTT. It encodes CASSLGRTGSFSDTQYF.

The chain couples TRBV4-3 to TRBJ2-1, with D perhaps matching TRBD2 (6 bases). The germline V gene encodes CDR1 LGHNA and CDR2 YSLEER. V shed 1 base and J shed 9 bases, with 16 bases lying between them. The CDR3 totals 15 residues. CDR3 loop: CASSQVGTPYGEQFF. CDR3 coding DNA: TGCGCCAGCAGCCAAGTTGGGACTCCTTATGGTGAGCAGTTCTTC.

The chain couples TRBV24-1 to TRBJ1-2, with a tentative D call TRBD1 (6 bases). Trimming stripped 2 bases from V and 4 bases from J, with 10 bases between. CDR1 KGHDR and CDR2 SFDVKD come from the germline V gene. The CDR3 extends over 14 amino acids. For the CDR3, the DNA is TGTGCCACCAGTGATTCCAGGGGTAGCTATGGCTACACCTTC. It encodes CATSDSRGSYGYTF.

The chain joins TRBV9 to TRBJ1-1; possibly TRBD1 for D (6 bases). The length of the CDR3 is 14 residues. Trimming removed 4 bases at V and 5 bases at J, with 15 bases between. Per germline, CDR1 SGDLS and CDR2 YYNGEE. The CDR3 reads CASSLTGEGTEAFF. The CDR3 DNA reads TGTGCCAGCAGCTTGACAGGTGAAGGGACTGAAGCTTTCTTT.

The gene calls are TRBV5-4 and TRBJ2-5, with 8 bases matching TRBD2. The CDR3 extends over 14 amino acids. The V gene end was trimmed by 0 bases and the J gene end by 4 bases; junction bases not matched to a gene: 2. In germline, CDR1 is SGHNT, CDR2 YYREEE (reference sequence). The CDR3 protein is CASSLGLASETQYF. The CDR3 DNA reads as TGTGCCAGCAGCTTGGGACTAGCGTCAGAGACCCAGTACTTC.

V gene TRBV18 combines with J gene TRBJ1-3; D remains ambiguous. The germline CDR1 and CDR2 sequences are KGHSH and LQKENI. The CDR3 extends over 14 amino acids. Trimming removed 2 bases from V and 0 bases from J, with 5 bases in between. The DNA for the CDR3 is TGTGCCAGCTCACCAGACACCTCTGGAAACACCATATATTTT. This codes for CASSPDTSGNTIYF.

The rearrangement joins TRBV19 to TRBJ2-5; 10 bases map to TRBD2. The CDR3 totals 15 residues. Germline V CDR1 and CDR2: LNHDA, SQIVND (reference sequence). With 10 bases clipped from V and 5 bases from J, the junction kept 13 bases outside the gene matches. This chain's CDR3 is CATRRISSGGETQYF. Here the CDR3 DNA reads TGTGCCACCAGGCGCATCTCTAGCGGGGGTGAGACCCAGTACTTC.

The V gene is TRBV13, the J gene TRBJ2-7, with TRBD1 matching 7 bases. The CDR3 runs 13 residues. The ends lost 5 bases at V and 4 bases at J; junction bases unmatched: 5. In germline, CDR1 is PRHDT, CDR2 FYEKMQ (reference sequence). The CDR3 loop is CASSLGTAYEQYF. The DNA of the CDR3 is TGTGCCAGCAGCCTCGGGACAGCTTACGAGCAGTACTTC.

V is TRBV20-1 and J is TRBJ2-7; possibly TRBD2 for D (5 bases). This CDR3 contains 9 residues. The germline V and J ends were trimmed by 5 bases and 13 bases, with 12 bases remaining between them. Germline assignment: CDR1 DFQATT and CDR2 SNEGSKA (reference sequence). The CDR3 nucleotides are TGCAGTGCTGGGAGAACCCCATACTTC. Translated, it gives CSAGRTPYF.

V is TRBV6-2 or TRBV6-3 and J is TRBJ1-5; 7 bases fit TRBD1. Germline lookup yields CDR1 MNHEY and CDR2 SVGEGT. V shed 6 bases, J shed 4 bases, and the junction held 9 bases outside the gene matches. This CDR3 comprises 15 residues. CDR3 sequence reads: CASSRGQVENQPQHF. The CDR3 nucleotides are TGTGCCAGCAGCCGAGGACAGGTCGAAAATCAGCCCCAGCATTTT.

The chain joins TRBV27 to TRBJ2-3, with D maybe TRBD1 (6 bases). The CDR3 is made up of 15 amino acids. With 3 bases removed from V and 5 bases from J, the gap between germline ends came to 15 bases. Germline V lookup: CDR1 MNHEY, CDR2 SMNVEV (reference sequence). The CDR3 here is CASSFQGWPGDTQYF. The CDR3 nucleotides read TGTGCCAGCAGTTTCCAGGGGTGGCCGGGAGATACGCAGTATTTT.

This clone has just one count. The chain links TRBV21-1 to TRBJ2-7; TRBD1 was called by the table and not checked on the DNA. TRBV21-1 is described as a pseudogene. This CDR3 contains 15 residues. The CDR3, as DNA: TGTGCCAGCAGCAAATCGTTCAGGAAAGCCTACGAGCAGTACTTC. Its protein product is CASSKSFRKAYEQYF.

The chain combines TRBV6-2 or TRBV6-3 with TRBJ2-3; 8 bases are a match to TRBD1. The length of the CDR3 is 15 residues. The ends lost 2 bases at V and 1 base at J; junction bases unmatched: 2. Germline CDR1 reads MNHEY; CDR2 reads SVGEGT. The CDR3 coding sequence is TGTGCCAGCAGTTACCAGGGACAGGGCACAGATACGCAGTATTTT. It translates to CASSYQGQGTDTQYF.

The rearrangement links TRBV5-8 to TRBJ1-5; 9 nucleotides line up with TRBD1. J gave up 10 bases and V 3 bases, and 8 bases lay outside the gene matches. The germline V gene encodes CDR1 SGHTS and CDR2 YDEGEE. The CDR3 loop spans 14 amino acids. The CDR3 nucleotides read TGTGCCAGCAGCTCCCGTGACAGGGGGGGCCCCCAGCATTTT. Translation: CASSSRDRGGPQHF.

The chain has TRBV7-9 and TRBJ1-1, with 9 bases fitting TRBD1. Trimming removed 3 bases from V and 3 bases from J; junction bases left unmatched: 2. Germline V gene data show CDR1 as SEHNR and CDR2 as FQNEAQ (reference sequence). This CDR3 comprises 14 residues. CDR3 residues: CASSFRTGDTEAFF. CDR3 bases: TGTGCCAGCAGCTTTCGGACAGGGGACACTGAAGCTTTCTTT.

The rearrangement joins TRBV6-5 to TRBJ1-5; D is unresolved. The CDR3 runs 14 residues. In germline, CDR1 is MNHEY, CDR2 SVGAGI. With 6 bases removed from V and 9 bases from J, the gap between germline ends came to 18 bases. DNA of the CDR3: TGTGCCAGCAGGCCTGGGGAGGCGGCTCGGCCCCAGCATTTT. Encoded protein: CASRPGEAARPQHF.

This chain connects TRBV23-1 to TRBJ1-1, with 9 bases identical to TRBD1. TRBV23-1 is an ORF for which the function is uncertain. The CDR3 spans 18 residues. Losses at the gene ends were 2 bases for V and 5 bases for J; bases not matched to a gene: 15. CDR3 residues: CASSQNLPPRTGETEAFF. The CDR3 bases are TGCGCCAGCAGTCAAAATCTTCCCCCCAGGACAGGGGAGACTGAAGCTTTCTTT.

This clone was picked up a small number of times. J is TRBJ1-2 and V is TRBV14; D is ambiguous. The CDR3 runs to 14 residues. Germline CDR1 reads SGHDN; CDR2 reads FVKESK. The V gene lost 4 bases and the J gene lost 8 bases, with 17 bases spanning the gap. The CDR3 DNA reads TGTGCCAGCAGCCCCCGGTATCCTGGTAAAGGCTACACCTTC. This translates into CASSPRYPGKGYTF.

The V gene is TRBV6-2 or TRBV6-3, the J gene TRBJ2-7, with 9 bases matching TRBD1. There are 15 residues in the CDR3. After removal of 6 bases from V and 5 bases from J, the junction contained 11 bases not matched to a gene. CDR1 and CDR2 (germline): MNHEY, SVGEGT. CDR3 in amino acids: CASSSGGQGVNEQYF. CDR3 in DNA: TGTGCCAGCAGCTCCGGGGGACAGGGAGTCAACGAGCAGTACTTC.

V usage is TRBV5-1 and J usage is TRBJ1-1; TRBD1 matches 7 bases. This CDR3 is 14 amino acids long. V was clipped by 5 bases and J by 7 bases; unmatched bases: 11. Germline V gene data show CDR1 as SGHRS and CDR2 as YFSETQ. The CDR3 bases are TGCGCCAGCAGAGGTGGGACAGCAAGAGGTGAAGCTTTCTTT. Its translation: CASRGGTARGEAFF.

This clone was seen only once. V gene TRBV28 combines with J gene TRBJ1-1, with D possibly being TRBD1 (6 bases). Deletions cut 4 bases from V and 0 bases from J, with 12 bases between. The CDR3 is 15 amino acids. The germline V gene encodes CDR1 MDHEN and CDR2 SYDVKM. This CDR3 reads CASSSWTVLNTEAFF. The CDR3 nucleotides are TGTGCCAGCAGTTCCTGGACAGTTTTGAACACTGAAGCTTTCTTT.

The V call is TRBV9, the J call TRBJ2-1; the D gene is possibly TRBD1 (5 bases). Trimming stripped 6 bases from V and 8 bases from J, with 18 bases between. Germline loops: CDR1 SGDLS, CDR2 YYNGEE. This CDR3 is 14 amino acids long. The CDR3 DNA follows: TGTGCCAGCACAGTAAAAGGGGCCTGGCATGAGCAGTTCTTC. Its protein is CASTVKGAWHEQFF. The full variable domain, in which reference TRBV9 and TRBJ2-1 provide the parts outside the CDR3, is DSGVTQTPKHLITATGQRVTLRCSPRSGDLSVYWYQQSLDQGLQFLIQYYNGEERAKGNILERFSAQQFPDLHSELNLSSLELGDSALYFCASTVKGAWHEQFFGPGTRLTVL.

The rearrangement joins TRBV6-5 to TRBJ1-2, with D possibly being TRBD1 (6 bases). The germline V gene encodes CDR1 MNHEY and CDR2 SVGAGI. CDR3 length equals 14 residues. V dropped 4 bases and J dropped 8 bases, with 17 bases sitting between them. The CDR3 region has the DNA TGTGCCAGCAGTTTAACACAGGGAGTCGGGGGCTACACCTTC. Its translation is CASSLTQGVGGYTF.

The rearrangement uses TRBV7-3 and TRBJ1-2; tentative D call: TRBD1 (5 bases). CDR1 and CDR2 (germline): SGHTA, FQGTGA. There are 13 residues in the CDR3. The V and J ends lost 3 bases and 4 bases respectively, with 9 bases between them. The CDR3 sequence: CASSFGGGYGYTF. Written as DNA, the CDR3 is TGTGCCAGCAGCTTCGGCGGGGGCTATGGCTACACCTTC.

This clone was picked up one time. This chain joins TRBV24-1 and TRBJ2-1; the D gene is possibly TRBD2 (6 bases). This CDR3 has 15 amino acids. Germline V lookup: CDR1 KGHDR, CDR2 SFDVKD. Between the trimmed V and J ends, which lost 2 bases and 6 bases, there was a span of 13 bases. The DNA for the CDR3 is TGTGCCACCAGTGATTCTACCGGGAGTGGCAATGAGCAGTTCTTC. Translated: CATSDSTGSGNEQFF.

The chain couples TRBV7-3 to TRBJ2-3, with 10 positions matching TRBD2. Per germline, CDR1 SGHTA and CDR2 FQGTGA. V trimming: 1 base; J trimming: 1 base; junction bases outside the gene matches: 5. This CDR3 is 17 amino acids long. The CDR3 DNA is TGTGCCAGCAGCTTAAAAGCCGGACTAGCGGGCACAGATACGCAGTATTTT. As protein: CASSLKAGLAGTDTQYF.

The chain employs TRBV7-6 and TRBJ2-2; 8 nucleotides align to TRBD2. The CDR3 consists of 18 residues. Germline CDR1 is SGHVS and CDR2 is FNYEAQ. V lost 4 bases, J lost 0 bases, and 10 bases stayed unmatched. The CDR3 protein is CASSSNRGTRANTGELFF. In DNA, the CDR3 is TGTGCCAGCAGCTCCAATCGAGGGACTAGGGCGAACACCGGGGAGCTGTTTTTT.